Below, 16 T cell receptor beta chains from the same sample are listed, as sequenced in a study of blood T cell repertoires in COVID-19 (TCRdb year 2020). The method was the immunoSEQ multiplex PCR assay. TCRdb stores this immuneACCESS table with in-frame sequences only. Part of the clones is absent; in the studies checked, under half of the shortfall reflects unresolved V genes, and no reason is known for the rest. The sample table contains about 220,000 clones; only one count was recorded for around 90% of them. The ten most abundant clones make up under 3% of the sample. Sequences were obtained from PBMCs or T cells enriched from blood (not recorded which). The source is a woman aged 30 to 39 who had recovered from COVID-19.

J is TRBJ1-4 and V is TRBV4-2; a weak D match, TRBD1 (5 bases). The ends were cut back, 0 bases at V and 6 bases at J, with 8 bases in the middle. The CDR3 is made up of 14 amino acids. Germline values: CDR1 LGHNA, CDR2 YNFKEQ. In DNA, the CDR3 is TGTGCCAGCAGCCAAGATCTAGGGGATGAAAAACTGTTTTTT. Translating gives CASSQDLGDEKLFF.

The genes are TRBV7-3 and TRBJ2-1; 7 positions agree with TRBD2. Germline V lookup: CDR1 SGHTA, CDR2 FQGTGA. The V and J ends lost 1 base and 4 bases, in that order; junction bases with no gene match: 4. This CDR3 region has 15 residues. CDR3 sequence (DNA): TGTGCCAGCAGCTTAAGCAGCGGGGTATACAATGAGCAGTTCTTC. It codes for CASSLSSGVYNEQFF.

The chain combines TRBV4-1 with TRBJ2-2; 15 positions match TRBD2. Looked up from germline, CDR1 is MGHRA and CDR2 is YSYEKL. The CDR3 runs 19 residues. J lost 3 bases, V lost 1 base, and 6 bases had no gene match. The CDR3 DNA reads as TGCGCCAGCAGCCAAGCCCGGACTAGCGGGGGGGTATACACCGGGGAGCTGTTTTTT. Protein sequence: CASSQARTSGGVYTGELFF.

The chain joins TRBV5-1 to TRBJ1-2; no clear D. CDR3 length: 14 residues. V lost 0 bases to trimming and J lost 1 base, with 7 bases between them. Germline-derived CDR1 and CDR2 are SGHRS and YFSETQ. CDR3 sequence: CASSLGAVNYGYTF. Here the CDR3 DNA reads TGCGCCAGCAGCTTGGGAGCGGTTAACTATGGCTACACCTTC.

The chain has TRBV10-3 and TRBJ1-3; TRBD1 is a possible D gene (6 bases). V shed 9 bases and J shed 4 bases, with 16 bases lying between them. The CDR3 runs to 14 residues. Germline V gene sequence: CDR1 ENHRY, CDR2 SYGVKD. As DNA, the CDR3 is TGTGCCATTACAAGGCAGGGGCAAGGAAACACCATATATTTT. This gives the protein CAITRQGQGNTIYF.

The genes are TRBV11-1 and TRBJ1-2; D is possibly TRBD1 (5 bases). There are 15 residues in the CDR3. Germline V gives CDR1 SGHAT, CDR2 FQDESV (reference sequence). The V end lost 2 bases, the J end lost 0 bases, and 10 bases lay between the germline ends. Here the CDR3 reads CASSLNPGTNYGYTF. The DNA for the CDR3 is TGTGCCAGCAGCTTAAATCCAGGGACTAACTATGGCTACACCTTC.

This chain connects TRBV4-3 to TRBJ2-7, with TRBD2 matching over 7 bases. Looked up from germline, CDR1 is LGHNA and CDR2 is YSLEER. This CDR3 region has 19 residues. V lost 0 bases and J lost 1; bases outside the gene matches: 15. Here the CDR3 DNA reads TGCGCCAGCAGCCAAGATTCGGGGAGTGGACTAGTTCAGTCCTACGAGCAGTACTTC. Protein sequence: CASSQDSGSGLVQSYEQYF.

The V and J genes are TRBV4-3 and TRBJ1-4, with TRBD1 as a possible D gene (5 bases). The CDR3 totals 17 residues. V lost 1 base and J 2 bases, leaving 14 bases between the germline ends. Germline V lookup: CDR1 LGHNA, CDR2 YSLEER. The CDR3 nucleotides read TGCGCCAGCAGCCAAGCCGACGGGGGGACGACTAATGAAAAACTGTTTTTT. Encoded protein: CASSQADGGTTNEKLFF.

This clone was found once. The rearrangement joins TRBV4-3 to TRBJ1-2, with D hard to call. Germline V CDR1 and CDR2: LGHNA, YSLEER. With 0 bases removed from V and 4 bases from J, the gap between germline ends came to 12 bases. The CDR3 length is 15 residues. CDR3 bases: TGCGCCAGCAGCCAAGAGGGAGGGCCAATCTATGGCTACACCTTC. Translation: CASSQEGGPIYGYTF.

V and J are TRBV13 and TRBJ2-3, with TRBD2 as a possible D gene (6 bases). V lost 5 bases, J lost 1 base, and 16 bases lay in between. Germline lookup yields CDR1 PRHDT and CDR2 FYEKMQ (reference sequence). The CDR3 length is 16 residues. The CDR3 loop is CASSPKGLTGTDTQYF. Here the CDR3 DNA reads TGTGCCAGCAGCCCAAAAGGACTAACGGGCACAGATACGCAGTATTTT.

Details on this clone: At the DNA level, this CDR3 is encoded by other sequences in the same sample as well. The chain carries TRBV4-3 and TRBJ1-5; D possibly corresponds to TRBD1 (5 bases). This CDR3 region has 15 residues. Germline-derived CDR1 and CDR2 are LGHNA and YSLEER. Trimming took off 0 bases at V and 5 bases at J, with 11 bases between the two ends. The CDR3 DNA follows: TGCGCCAGCAGCCAAGATTGGGGGGGGGATCAGCCCCAGCATTTT. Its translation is CASSQDWGGDQPQHF.

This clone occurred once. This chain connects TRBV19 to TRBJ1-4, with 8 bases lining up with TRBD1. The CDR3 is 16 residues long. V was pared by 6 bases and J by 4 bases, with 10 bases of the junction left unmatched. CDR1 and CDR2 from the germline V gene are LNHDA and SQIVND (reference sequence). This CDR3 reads CASSRGPRTVNEKLFF. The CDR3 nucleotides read TGTGCCAGTAGCAGGGGGCCACGGACAGTTAATGAAAAACTGTTTTTT.

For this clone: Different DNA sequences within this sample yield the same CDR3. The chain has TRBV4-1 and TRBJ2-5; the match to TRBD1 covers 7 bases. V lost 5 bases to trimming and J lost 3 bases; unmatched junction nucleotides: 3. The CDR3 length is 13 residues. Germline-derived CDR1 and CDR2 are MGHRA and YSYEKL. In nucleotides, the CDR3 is TGCGCCAGCAGCAGCCAGGGGGAAGAGACCCAGTACTTC. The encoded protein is CASSSQGEETQYF.

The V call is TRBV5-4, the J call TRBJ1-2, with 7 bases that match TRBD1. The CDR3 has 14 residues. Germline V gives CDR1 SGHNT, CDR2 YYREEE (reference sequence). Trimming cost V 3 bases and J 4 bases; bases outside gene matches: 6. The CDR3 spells CASSSSTGLYGYTF. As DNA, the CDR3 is TGTGCCAGCAGCTCTTCGACAGGGCTCTATGGCTACACCTTC.

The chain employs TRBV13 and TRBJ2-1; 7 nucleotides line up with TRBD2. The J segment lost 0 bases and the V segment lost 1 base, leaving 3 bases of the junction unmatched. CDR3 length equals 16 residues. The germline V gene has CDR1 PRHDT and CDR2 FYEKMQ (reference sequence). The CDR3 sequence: CASSLDGLDSYNEQFF. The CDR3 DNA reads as TGTGCCAGCAGCTTAGATGGACTAGACTCCTACAATGAGCAGTTCTTC. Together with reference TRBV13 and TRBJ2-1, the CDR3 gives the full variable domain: AAGVIQSPRHLIKEKRETATLKCYPIPRHDTVYWYQQGPGQDPQFLISFYEKMQSDKGSIPDRFSAQQFSDYHSELNMSSLELGDSALYFCASSLDGLDSYNEQFFGPGTRLTVL.

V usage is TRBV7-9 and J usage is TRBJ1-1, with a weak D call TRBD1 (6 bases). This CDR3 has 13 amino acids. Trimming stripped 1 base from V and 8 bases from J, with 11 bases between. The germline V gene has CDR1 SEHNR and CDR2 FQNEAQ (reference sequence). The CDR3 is CASSLVRTAEAFF. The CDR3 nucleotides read TGTGCCAGCAGCTTAGTAAGGACAGCGGAAGCTTTCTTT. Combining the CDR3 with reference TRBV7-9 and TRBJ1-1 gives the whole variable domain DTGVSQNPRHKITKRGQNVTFRCDPISEHNRLYWYRQTLGQGPEFLTYFQNEAQLEKSRLLSDRFSAERPKGSFSTLEIQRTEQGDSAMYLCASSLVRTAEAFFGQGTRLTVV.